Below, 23 T cell receptor beta chains from the same sample are listed, as sequenced in a study of blood T cell repertoires in COVID-19. The protocol was immunoSEQ multiplex PCR, while the TCRdb copy is restricted to in-frame clones and leaves out a portion. The sample holds around 39,000 clones, about 84% seen once. Sequences were obtained from peripheral blood. These receptors were collected from an elderly man with active or convalescent COVID-19.

J is TRBJ1-5 and V is TRBV9; D is undetermined. The CDR3 consists of 15 residues. In germline, CDR1 is SGDLS, CDR2 YYNGEE. Trimming removed 1 base from V and 5 bases from J, with 13 bases in between. The chain's CDR3 is CASSVTDGVDQPQHF. In nucleotides, the CDR3 is TGTGCCAGCAGCGTAACGGACGGGGTGGATCAGCCCCAGCATTTT.

This rearrangement joins TRBV12-5 to TRBJ2-1; 11 positions agree with TRBD2. The germline CDR1 and CDR2 sequences are LGHNT and FRNRAP. Trimming cost V 1 base and J 3 bases; bases outside gene matches: 5. CDR3 length: 17 residues. DNA for the CDR3: TGTGCTAGTGGTTTGGCCGGACTAGCGGGCCACTACAATGAGCAGTTCTTC. Translating it yields CASGLAGLAGHYNEQFF.

This rearrangement joins TRBV12-3 or TRBV12-4 to TRBJ2-7; D uncertain. The CDR3 length is 12 residues. The germline V and J ends were trimmed by 3 bases and 3 bases, with 6 bases remaining between them. In DNA form, the CDR3 reads TGTGCCAGCAGTTTTGGCGGCTACGAGCAGTACTTC. It specifies CASSFGGYEQYF.

The chain is built from TRBV5-4 and TRBJ1-2; TRBD1 is a possible D gene (5 bases). The germline V and J ends were trimmed by 4 bases and 3 bases, with 13 bases remaining between them. Germline V gene data show CDR1 as SGHNT and CDR2 as YYREEE (reference sequence). The CDR3 is made up of 14 amino acids. The CDR3 DNA reads TGTGCCAGCAGCACGGCCAAAGGGGACTATGGCTACACCTTC. Translation gives CASSTAKGDYGYTF.

CDR3 amino acids: CASSQGETSGGPDTQYF. The CDR3 nucleotides are TGCGCCAGCAGCCAGGGGGAGACTAGCGGGGGGCCGGATACGCAGTATTTT. This sequence joins TRBV4-3 and TRBJ2-3; 13 nucleotides agree with TRBD2. The CDR3 consists of 17 residues. Unmatched junction bases numbered 9, after V lost 3 bases and J lost 6 bases. Germline loops: CDR1 LGHNA, CDR2 YSLEER.

This rearrangement joins TRBV5-6 to TRBJ1-2; no reliable D call. Trimming left V 4 bases short and J 5 bases short, with 12 bases between. From germline, CDR1 is SGHDT and CDR2 YYEEEE. CDR3 length equals 13 residues. Here the CDR3 reads CASSLRSGYGYTF. CDR3 coding DNA: TGTGCCAGCAGCCTCCGGTCGGGGTATGGCTACACCTTC.

V and J are TRBV19 and TRBJ2-5; 7 bases are shared with TRBD2. Germline CDR1 and CDR2: LNHDA and SQIVND (reference sequence). V dropped 5 bases and J dropped 0; count of bases not matched to a gene: 9. The CDR3 is made up of 16 amino acids. The CDR3 is CASSPFGEGNQETQYF. CDR3 DNA sequence: TGTGCCAGTAGTCCTTTTGGGGAGGGGAACCAAGAGACCCAGTACTTC.

The V and J genes are TRBV10-3 and TRBJ1-3; 9 bases map to TRBD1. Germline values: CDR1 ENHRY, CDR2 SYGVKD. V lost 2 bases, J lost 3 bases, and 5 bases stayed unmatched. The CDR3 sequence is 16 residues long. DNA of the CDR3: TGTGCCATCAGTGAGCCTACAGGGGGCATTGGAAACACCATATATTTT. Translating gives CAISEPTGGIGNTIYF.

V is TRBV7-7 and J is TRBJ2-7; possibly TRBD2 for D (6 bases). The CDR3 is made up of 14 amino acids. The germline V gene encodes CDR1 SSHAT and CDR2 FNYEAQ (reference sequence). Trimming pared 5 bases from V and 4 bases from J, leaving 15 bases between. The CDR3 DNA sequence: TGTGCCAGCAGCCCGGGAGCCTCCCCGTACGAGCAGTACTTC. Translated: CASSPGASPYEQYF.

This clone has more than one count but fewer than ten. The gene calls are TRBV19 and TRBJ1-5; 8 positions agree with TRBD1. Germline assignment: CDR1 LNHDA and CDR2 SQIVND (reference sequence). This CDR3 is built from 17 residues. V lost 3 bases and J lost 3; bases outside the gene matches: 10. DNA of the CDR3: TGTGCCAGTAGTATCCGATCGACAGGGGTGGCCAATCAGCCCCAGCATTTT. Translation gives CASSIRSTGVANQPQHF.

This chain uses TRBV2 with TRBJ2-7; 8 bases line up with TRBD2. The V and J ends lost 7 bases and 0 bases, in that order; junction bases with no gene match: 8. This CDR3 region has 15 residues. Per the germline V gene, CDR1 is SNHLY and CDR2 is FYNNEI. This CDR3 is CASTGLAEGSYEQYF. CDR3 coding DNA: TGTGCCAGCACAGGACTAGCTGAGGGCTCCTACGAGCAGTACTTC. Filled out from reference TRBV2 and TRBJ2-7, the complete variable domain reads EPEVTQTPSHQVTQMGQEVILRCVPISNHLYFYWYRQILGQKVEFLVSFYNNEISEKSEIFDDQFSVERPDGSNFTLKIRSTKLEDSAMYFCASTGLAEGSYEQYFGPGTRLTVT.

The gene calls are TRBV5-1 and TRBJ1-1; TRBD1 matches 9 bases. The CDR3 sequence is 14 residues long. The ends lost 3 bases at V and 4 bases at J; junction bases unmatched: 4. Germline assignment: CDR1 SGHRS and CDR2 YFSETQ. CDR3 region: CASSSGQGFTEAFF. CDR3 in DNA: TGCGCCAGCAGCTCGGGACAGGGATTCACTGAAGCTTTCTTT.

The chain uses TRBV4-3 and TRBJ2-7, with a possible D match to TRBD1 (6 bases). Per germline, CDR1 LGHNA and CDR2 YSLEER. CDR3 length equals 15 residues. The germline V and J ends were trimmed by 4 bases and 9 bases, with 22 bases remaining between them. The CDR3 protein is CASSLHREQGLMQYF. As DNA, the CDR3 is TGCGCCAGCAGCCTGCACCGGGAACAGGGTCTTATGCAGTACTTC.

V is TRBV29-1 and J is TRBJ1-2; TRBD1 might be the D (6 bases). This CDR3 is built from 12 residues. The germline CDR1 and CDR2 sequences are SQVTM and ANQGSEA. V lost 7 bases to trimming and J lost 4 bases, with 13 bases between them. DNA of the CDR3: TGCAGCGCCGCCGGGACAACCTATGGCTACACCTTC. This sequence encodes CSAAGTTYGYTF.

The J gene is TRBJ2-5, the V gene TRBV5-1; 7 bases align to TRBD2. The CDR3 has 16 residues. The germline V gene has CDR1 SGHRS and CDR2 YFSETQ. J was trimmed by 1 base and V by 1 base; bases with no gene match: 7. CDR3 bases: TGCGCCAGCAGCTTGTTTCTTGGCGGGGGCCAAGAGACCCAGTACTTC. Translation: CASSLFLGGGQETQYF.

The gene calls are TRBV28 and TRBJ2-1; 11 bases match TRBD2. The CDR3 length is 14 residues. Germline lookup yields CDR1 MDHEN and CDR2 SYDVKM. Trimming at V came to 2 bases and at J to 6 bases, leaving 0 bases not matched to a gene. CDR3 sequence (DNA): TGTGCCAGCAGTTTACTAGCGGGGGGCAATGAGCAGTTCTTC. This sequence encodes CASSLLAGGNEQFF.

The V and J genes are TRBV19 and TRBJ2-7, with 11 nucleotides matching TRBD1. This CDR3 comprises 15 residues. Germline-derived CDR1 and CDR2 are LNHDA and SQIVND (reference sequence). With V trimmed by 4 bases and J by 3 bases, 5 bases remained unmatched. The CDR3 coding sequence is TGTGCCAGTAGTAGAGTGGGACAGGGGGGCTACGAGCAGTACTTC. This translates into CASSRVGQGGYEQYF.

Turning to this clone: The sample carries other DNA sequences with the same CDR3. The gene calls are TRBV6-5 and TRBJ1-2; 7 bases line up with TRBD1. V lost 6 bases to trimming and J lost 6 bases; unmatched junction nucleotides: 7. This CDR3 has 13 residues. CDR1 is MNHEY, CDR2 SVGAGI, per germline. The CDR3 loop is CASRLDRVDGYTF. CDR3 coding DNA: TGTGCCAGCAGACTCGACAGGGTTGATGGCTACACCTTC.

This chain connects TRBV14 to TRBJ1-1; weak D call: TRBD1 (5 bases). V was cut by 0 bases and J by 11 bases, with 13 bases left in between. The CDR3 covers 13 residues. In germline, CDR1 is SGHDN, CDR2 FVKESK. The CDR3 coding sequence is TGTGCCAGCAGCCAAGAAGGGGTCAGACCCGCTTTCTTT. It encodes CASSQEGVRPAFF.

The V gene is TRBV5-1, the J gene TRBJ2-1; 8 bases map to TRBD2. V lost 1 base to trimming and J lost 3 bases; unmatched junction nucleotides: 6. This CDR3 is 16 amino acids long. Germline V lookup: CDR1 SGHRS, CDR2 YFSETQ. CDR3 residues: CASSLSPAGVYNEQFF. The CDR3 DNA reads as TGCGCCAGCAGCTTGAGCCCAGCGGGAGTCTACAATGAGCAGTTCTTC. Full variable domain (outside the CDR3, taken from reference TRBV5-1 and TRBJ2-1): KAGVTQTPRYLIKTRGQQVTLSCSPISGHRSVSWYQQTPGQGLQFLFEYFSETQRNKGNFPGRFSGRQFSNSRSEMNVSTLELGDSALYLCASSLSPAGVYNEQFFGPGTRLTVL.

By share, this clone counts as medium-sized. The genes are TRBV25-1 and TRBJ2-5, with D perhaps TRBD2 (6 bases). Trimming took 4 bases from V and 2 from J, leaving 8 bases between them. Germline loops: CDR1 MGHDK, CDR2 SYGVNS. This CDR3 spans 13 amino acids. CDR3 nucleotide sequence: TGTGCCAGCAGTGGCGGGATGCAAGAGACCCAGTACTTC. The encoded protein is CASSGGMQETQYF.

This chain connects TRBV7-3 to TRBJ1-5; tentative D call: TRBD1 (6 bases). This CDR3 has 17 amino acids. Trimming shortened V by 7 bases and J by 4 bases, and 23 bases separated the two germline ends. Germline V gene lookup returns CDR1 SGHTA and CDR2 FQGTGA. The CDR3 DNA sequence: TGTGCCAGCAAGCCGACAGGAACAGGGCCTAGTAATCAGCCCCAGCATTTT. This encodes CASKPTGTGPSNQPQHF.

This chain links TRBV25-1 with TRBJ2-5; D gene unclear. The V gene's germline CDR1 is MGHDK and CDR2 SYGVNS. The CDR3 consists of 12 residues. The V and J ends lost 1 base and 4 bases respectively, with 4 bases between them. CDR3 protein: CASSEWAETQYF. As DNA, the CDR3 is TGTGCCAGCAGTGAATGGGCAGAGACCCAGTACTTC.